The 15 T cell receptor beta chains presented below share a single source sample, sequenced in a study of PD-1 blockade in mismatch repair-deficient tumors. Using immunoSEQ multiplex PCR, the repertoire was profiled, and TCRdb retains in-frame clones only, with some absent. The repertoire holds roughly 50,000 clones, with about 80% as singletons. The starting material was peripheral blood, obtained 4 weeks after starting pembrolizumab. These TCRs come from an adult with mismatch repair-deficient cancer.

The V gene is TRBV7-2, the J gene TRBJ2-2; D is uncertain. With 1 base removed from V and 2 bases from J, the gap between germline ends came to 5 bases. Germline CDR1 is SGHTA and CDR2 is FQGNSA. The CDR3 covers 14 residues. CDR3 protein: CASSLGLNTGELFF. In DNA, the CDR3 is TGTGCCAGCAGCTTAGGACTCAACACCGGGGAGCTGTTTTTT.

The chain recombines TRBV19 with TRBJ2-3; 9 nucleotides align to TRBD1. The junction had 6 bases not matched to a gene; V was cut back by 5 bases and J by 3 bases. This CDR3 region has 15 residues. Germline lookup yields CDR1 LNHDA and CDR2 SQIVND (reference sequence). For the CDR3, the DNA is TGTGCCAGTAGTGCGGGACAGGGCCAAACAGATACGCAGTATTTT. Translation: CASSAGQGQTDTQYF.

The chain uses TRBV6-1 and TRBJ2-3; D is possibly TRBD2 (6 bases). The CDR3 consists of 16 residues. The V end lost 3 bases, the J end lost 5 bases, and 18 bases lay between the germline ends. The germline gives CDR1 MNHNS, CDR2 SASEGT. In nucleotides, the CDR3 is TGTGCCAGCAGTGATCCCCCATGGGGGGTGGGAGATACGCAGTATTTT. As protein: CASSDPPWGVGDTQYF.

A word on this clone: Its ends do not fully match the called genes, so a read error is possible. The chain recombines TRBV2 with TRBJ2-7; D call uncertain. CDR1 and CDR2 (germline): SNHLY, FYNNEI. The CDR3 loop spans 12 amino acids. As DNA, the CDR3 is TGTGCCAGCAGTGACGCCAATACATCCGTTTTCTTC. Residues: CASSDANTSVFF.

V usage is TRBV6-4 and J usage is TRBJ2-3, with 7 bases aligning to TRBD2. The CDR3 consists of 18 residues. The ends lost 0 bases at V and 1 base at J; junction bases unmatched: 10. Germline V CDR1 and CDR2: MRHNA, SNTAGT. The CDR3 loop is CASSDSGGSKRCTDTQYF. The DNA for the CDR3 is TGTGCCAGCAGTGACTCGGGCGGGAGCAAACGGTGCACAGATACGCAGTATTTT.

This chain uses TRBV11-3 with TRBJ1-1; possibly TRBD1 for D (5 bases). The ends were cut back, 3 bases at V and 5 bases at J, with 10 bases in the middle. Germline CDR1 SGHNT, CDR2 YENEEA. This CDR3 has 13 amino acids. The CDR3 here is CASSFGGRTEAFF. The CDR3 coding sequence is TGTGCCAGCAGCTTCGGGGGAAGAACTGAAGCTTTCTTT.

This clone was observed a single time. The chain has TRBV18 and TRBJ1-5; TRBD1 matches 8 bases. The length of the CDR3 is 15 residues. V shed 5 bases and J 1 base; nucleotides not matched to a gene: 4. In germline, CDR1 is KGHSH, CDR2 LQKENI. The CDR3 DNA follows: TGTGCCAGCTCATCGAGGACAGGGAGCAATCAGCCCCAGCATTTT. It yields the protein CASSSRTGSNQPQHF.

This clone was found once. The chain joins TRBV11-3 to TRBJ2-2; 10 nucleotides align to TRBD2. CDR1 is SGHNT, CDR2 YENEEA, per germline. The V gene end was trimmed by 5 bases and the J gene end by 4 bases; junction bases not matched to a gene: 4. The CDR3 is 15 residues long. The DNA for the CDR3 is TGTGCCAGCAGCCAGCGGGAGGGCCCCACCGGGGAGCTGTTTTTT. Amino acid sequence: CASSQREGPTGELFF. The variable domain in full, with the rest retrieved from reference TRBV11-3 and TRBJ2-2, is EAGVVQSPRYKIIEKKQPVAFWCNPISGHNTLYWYLQNLGQGPELLIRYENEEAVDDSQLPKDRFSAERLKGVDSTLKIQPAELGDSAVYLCASSQREGPTGELFFGEGSRLTVL.

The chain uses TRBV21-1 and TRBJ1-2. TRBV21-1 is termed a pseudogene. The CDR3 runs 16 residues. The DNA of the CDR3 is TGTGCCAGCAGCATATACCGGACGGTAGGGGAGGGCGGCTACACCTTC. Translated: CASSIYRTVGEGGYTF.

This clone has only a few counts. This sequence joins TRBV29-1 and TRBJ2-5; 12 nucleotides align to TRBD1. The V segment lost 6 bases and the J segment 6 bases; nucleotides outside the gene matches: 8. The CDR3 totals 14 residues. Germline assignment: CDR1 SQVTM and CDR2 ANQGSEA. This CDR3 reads CSVRGGQGAKTQYF. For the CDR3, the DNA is TGCAGCGTGCGGGGGGGACAGGGGGCGAAGACCCAGTACTTC. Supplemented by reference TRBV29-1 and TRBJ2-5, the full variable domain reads SAVISQKPSRDICQRGTSLTIQCQVDSQVTMMFWYRQQPGQSLTLIATANQGSEATYESGFVIDKFPISRPNLTFSTLTVSNMSPEDSSIYLCSVRGGQGAKTQYFGPGTRLLVL.

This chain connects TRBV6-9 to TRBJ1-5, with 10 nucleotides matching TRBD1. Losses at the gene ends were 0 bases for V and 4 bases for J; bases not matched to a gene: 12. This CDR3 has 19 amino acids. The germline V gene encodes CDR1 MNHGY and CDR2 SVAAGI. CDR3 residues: CASSYSDRGVSVINQPQHF. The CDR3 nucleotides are TGTGCCAGCAGTTATTCGGACAGGGGGGTTTCGGTCATAAATCAGCCCCAGCATTTT.

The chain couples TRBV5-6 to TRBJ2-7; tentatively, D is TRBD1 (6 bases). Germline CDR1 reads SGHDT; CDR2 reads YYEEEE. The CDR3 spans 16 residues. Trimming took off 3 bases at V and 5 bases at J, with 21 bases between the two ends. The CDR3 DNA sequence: TGTGCCAGCAGCTCGACAGGCCGTATTCTGGGCCACGAGCAGTACTTC. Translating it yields CASSSTGRILGHEQYF.

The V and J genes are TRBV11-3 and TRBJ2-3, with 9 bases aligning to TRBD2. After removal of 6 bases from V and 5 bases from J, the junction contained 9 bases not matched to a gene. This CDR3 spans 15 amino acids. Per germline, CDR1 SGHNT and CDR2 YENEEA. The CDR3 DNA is TGTGCCAGCAGACAAGCGGGAGGTGGGGGAGATACGCAGTATTTT. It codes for CASRQAGGGGDTQYF.

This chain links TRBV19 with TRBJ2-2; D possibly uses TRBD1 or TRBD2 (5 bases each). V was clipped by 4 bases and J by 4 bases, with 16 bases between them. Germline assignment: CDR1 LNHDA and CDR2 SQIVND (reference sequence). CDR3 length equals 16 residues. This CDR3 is CASSKAGTLPTGELFF. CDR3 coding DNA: TGTGCCAGTAGTAAGGCCGGGACCCTTCCCACCGGGGAGCTGTTTTTT.

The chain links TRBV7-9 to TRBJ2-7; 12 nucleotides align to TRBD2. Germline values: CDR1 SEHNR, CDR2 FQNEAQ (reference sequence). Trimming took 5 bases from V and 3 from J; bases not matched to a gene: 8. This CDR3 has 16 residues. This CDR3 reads CASSPPGLAGIYEQYF. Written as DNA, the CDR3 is TGTGCCAGCAGCCCCCCCGGACTAGCGGGGATCTACGAGCAGTACTTC.